The clone carrying this T cell receptor (beta chain) appeared a single time. Its target is unknown. This sample is drawn from a study of T cell repertoires in cytomegalovirus infection. Study background: Shared public TCR beta signatures pointed to both CMV infection and a matching HLA type.

Using its own MiXCR run on the reads, TCRdb lists one record per CDR3 protein. The sample yields approximately 1,000,000 distinct CDR3 sequences, 25% to 40% seen once. The germline gives CDR1 SGHAT, CDR2 FQNNGV. V lost 2 bases and J 1 base, leaving 11 bases between the germline ends. The CDR3 is made up of 15 amino acids. Here the sequenced sample was cultured CD8+ T cells from PBMCs, taken from culture after CMV antigen stimulation. The chain combines TRBV11-2 with TRBJ1-2; perhaps TRBD1 as D (5 bases). This receptor was obtained from a human donor in good health (CMV status not recorded). Some clones in this sample may be carry-over from other donors' samples. Here the CDR3 DNA reads TGTGCCAGCAGCTTACGCAGGGATGGTAACTATGGCTACACCTTC. Encoded protein: CASSLRRDGNYGYTF. Filled out from reference TRBV11-2 and TRBJ1-2, the complete variable domain reads EAGVAQSPRYKIIEKRQSVAFWCNPISGHATLYWYQQILGQGPKLLIQFQNNGVVDDSQLPKDRFSAERLKGVDSTLKIQPAKLEDSAVYLCASSLRRDGNYGYTFGSGTRLTVV.